Following are 25 T cell receptor beta chains from one sample sequenced in a study of identical twins. TCRdb re-called the 5' RACE reads through MiXCR, storing one row per CDR3 protein. The table includes roughly 1.6 million distinct CDR3 sequences, roughly 35% detected once. The sequenced sample consisted of cord blood. The receptors stem from a newborn girl in good health.

Worth noting for this clonotype: A read error may produce the germline difference seen at one junction end. This rearrangement joins TRBV5-1 to TRBJ2-1, with TRBD2 identical over 7 bases. Looked up from germline, CDR1 is SGHRS and CDR2 is YFSETQ. The CDR3 is 14 amino acids. CDR3 bases: TGCGTCAGCAGCTTGGCGGGAGCCTACAATGAGCAGTTCTTC. Translation gives CVSSLAGAYNEQFF.

Ten or more counts support this clonotype. This chain joins TRBV13 and TRBJ1-2; no definite D call. The CDR3 totals 12 residues. Deletions cut 1 base from V and 2 bases from J, with 2 bases between. CDR1 PRHDT and CDR2 FYEKMQ come from the germline V gene (reference sequence). CDR3 DNA: TGTGCCAGCAGCTTAGAAAACTATGGCTACACCTTC. As protein: CASSLENYGYTF.

This clonotype was found a few times. The CDR3 sequence: CASSQAGVSSYNEQFF. The CDR3 nucleotides read TGTGCCAGCAGCCAAGCGGGAGTGAGCTCCTACAATGAGCAGTTCTTC. V is TRBV4-2 and J is TRBJ2-1; a weak D match, TRBD2 (6 bases). The V end was cut by 1 base, the J end by 0 bases, with 10 bases between. The germline CDR1 and CDR2 sequences are LGHNA and YNFKEQ. This CDR3 comprises 16 residues.

The chain links TRBV20-1 to TRBJ1-2; no clear D. Germline values: CDR1 DFQATT, CDR2 SNEGSKA (reference sequence). The CDR3 contains 13 residues. The V end was cut by 3 bases, the J end by 0 bases, with 8 bases between. CDR3 region: CSAREPANYGYTF. For the CDR3, the DNA is TGCAGTGCTAGGGAGCCCGCTAACTATGGCTACACCTTC.

The chain combines TRBV21-1 with TRBJ2-1; TRBD1, the table's D call, was not compared with the DNA. TRBV21-1 constitutes a pseudogene. The CDR3 has 15 residues. The CDR3 nucleotides read TGTGCCAGCAGCAAAGGACCGGGACGGCGCAATGAGCAGTTCTTC. Translated, it gives CASSKGPGRRNEQFF.

The table lists this clonotype with a few counts. The V call is TRBV29-1, the J call TRBJ2-1; TRBD2 aligns across 10 bases. V shed 8 bases and J 5 bases; nucleotides not matched to a gene: 6. CDR3 length: 13 amino acids. From germline, CDR1 is SQVTM and CDR2 ANQGSEA. In DNA form, the CDR3 reads TGCAGCCTAAGCGGGAGGGCCAACAATGAGCAGTTCTTC. Protein: CSLSGRANNEQFF.

This chain joins TRBV29-1 and TRBJ1-1; D ambiguous. The CDR3 length is 15 residues. Trimming removed 5 bases from V and 3 bases from J, with 19 bases in between. Germline V gene lookup returns CDR1 SQVTM and CDR2 ANQGSEA. CDR3 sequence (DNA): TGCAGCGTTCTTAGAAGGGCGGTCCCGGACACTGAAGCTTTCTTT. This codes for CSVLRRAVPDTEAFF.

This clonotype was detected a few times. The CDR3 here is CASSVIGRGRSYEQYF. CDR3 sequence (DNA): TGTGCCAGCAGTGTCATTGGAAGGGGGCGATCCTACGAGCAGTACTTC. J is TRBJ2-7 and V is TRBV6-1; the match to TRBD1 covers 7 bases. Germline lookup yields CDR1 MNHNS and CDR2 SASEGT. J gave up 1 base and V 4 bases, and 10 bases lay outside the gene matches. The CDR3 loop spans 16 amino acids.

J is TRBJ1-2 and V is TRBV20-1; D remains unclear. Germline loops: CDR1 DFQATT, CDR2 SNEGSKA (reference sequence). This CDR3 is built from 10 residues. The CDR3 DNA is TGCAGCGCCGACCACTATGGCTACACCTTC. Its translation is CSADHYGYTF.

J is TRBJ2-7 and V is TRBV7-8; possible D gene TRBD2, 6 bases. Deletions cut 0 bases from V and 3 bases from J, with 18 bases between. This CDR3 comprises 17 residues. CDR1 is SGHVS and CDR2 is FQNEAQ in the germline V gene. This chain's CDR3 is CASSLALPGLCGYEQYF. The CDR3 nucleotides read TGTGCCAGCAGCTTAGCACTTCCGGGACTCTGCGGCTACGAGCAGTACTTC.

This clonotype was seen a few times. The V call is TRBV3-1, the J call TRBJ2-1; 10 bases agree with TRBD2. Germline CDR1 reads LGHDT; CDR2 reads YNNKEL (reference sequence). The V and J ends lost 0 bases and 2 bases, in that order; junction bases with no gene match: 4. The CDR3 runs 17 residues. The CDR3 nucleotides are TGTGCCAGCAGCCAAGATGTGAGCGGGGGGGCCTACAATGAGCAGTTCTTC. Translation gives CASSQDVSGGAYNEQFF.

This clonotype has a handful of counts. This chain connects TRBV12-3 or TRBV12-4 to TRBJ2-7; TRBD1 matches 9 bases. The CDR3 covers 16 residues. With 2 bases clipped from V and 3 bases from J, the junction kept 8 bases outside the gene matches. CDR3 sequence (DNA): TGTGCCAGCAGTTTAAGGGGACAGGGAAGGTTCTACGAGCAGTACTTC. It encodes CASSLRGQGRFYEQYF.

The rearrangement uses TRBV6-5 and TRBJ1-4, with TRBD1 matching 9 bases. Per germline, CDR1 MNHEY and CDR2 SVGAGI. V gave up 0 bases and J gave up 7 bases; unmatched junction bases: 3. The CDR3 totals 15 residues. The CDR3 loop is CASSYSDRGFEKLFF. The CDR3, as DNA: TGTGCCAGCAGTTACTCGGACAGGGGTTTTGAAAAACTGTTTTTT.

The V and J genes are TRBV6-5 and TRBJ2-7, with a possible D match to TRBD1 (6 bases). Trimming shortened V by 0 bases and J by 6 bases, and 15 bases separated the two germline ends. Germline V gene data show CDR1 as MNHEY and CDR2 as SVGAGI. The CDR3 runs to 15 residues. CDR3 nucleotide sequence: TGTGCCAGCAGTTACTCGAAGGGGACACCTTCCGAGCAGTACTTC. Amino acid sequence: CASSYSKGTPSEQYF.

CDR3 coding DNA: TGTGCCAGCAGTCACGGACTAGCGAGAGGTTTTTACCAAGAGACCCAGTACTTC. Protein sequence: CASSHGLARGFYQETQYF. The chain is built from TRBV6-5 and TRBJ2-5; 9 bases are a match to TRBD2. The CDR3 length is 18 residues. J was trimmed by 0 bases and V by 5 bases; bases with no gene match: 13. Germline CDR1 MNHEY, CDR2 SVGAGI.

There are a few counts of this clonotype. This sequence joins TRBV18 and TRBJ1-4; D remains ambiguous. The germline V gene has CDR1 KGHSH and CDR2 LQKENI. Trimming removed 2 bases at V and 8 bases at J, with 9 bases between. The CDR3 contains 13 residues. The CDR3: CASSPTVDEKLFF. The CDR3 bases are TGTGCCAGCTCACCAACAGTGGACGAAAAACTGTTTTTT.

The chain recombines TRBV5-5 with TRBJ1-1; D gene ambiguous. The CDR3 runs 17 residues. Trimming left V 0 bases short and J 5 bases short, with 20 bases between. Germline CDR1 and CDR2: SGHKS and YYEKEE (reference sequence). CDR3 sequence: CASSLGWARSLRTEAFF. CDR3 DNA sequence: TGTGCCAGCAGCTTGGGGTGGGCCAGGTCTTTGCGTACTGAAGCTTTCTTT.

The V call is TRBV3-1, the J call TRBJ1-5; D gene unclear. CDR3 length equals 15 residues. Between the trimmed V and J ends, which lost 1 base and 5 bases, there was a span of 12 bases. Germline V CDR1 and CDR2: LGHDT, YNNKEL (reference sequence). CDR3 in DNA: TGTGCCAGCAGCCAAGGCCGGGCCGGGCATCAGCCCCAGCATTTT. This translates into CASSQGRAGHQPQHF.

A remark on this clonotype: A much larger clone lies one base from this, so it may be a read error. J is TRBJ2-1 and V is TRBV27; 7 bases are shared with TRBD2. J was trimmed by 0 bases and V by 8 bases; bases with no gene match: 10. CDR1 and CDR2 (germline): MNHEY, SMNVEV (reference sequence). The CDR3 extends over 16 amino acids. CDR3 nucleotides: TGTGCCAGCGGTGCACTAGCGCCAATCTCCTACAATGAGCAGTTCTTC. Residues: CASGALAPISYNEQFF.

The table lists this clonotype with many counts. The chain joins TRBV5-1 to TRBJ1-1, with D uncertain. Between the trimmed V and J ends, which lost 0 bases and 1 base, there was a span of 4 bases. Per the germline V gene, CDR1 is SGHRS and CDR2 is YFSETQ. The CDR3 extends over 13 amino acids. This CDR3 is CASSLAENTEAFF. The CDR3, as DNA: TGCGCCAGCAGCTTGGCAGAGAACACTGAAGCTTTCTTT.

V gene TRBV20-1 combines with J gene TRBJ2-4, with D possibly matching TRBD2 (6 bases). The J call is doubtful: the DNA matches TRBJ2-7 better. The CDR3 has 12 amino acids. CDR1 is DFQATT, CDR2 SNEGSKA, per germline (reference sequence). CDR3 DNA: TGCAGTGCTAGTACGGGGGATCGCGAGCAGTACTTC. It specifies CSASTGDREQYF.

This clonotype was seen more than once but under ten times. The rearrangement links TRBV7-8 to TRBJ2-7, with D hard to call. V lost 0 bases, J lost 3 bases, and 9 bases lay in between. This CDR3 comprises 14 residues. Germline assignment: CDR1 SGHVS and CDR2 FQNEAQ. CDR3 coding DNA: TGTGCCAGCAGCTTAGCGCTTGGTAACTACGAGCAGTACTTC. This encodes CASSLALGNYEQYF.

The V gene is TRBV4-2, the J gene TRBJ2-7, with TRBD2 identical over 9 bases. V dropped 7 bases and J dropped 7; count of bases not matched to a gene: 8. Germline V gene data show CDR1 as LGHNA and CDR2 as YNFKEQ. This CDR3 has 13 amino acids. The CDR3 is CASTRTSANEQYF. The DNA of the CDR3 is TGTGCCAGCACCCGGACTAGCGCCAATGAGCAGTACTTC.

The J gene is TRBJ2-5, the V gene TRBV4-2; tentative D call: TRBD1 (5 bases). CDR1 is LGHNA, CDR2 YNFKEQ, per germline. Deletions cut 0 bases from V and 4 bases from J, with 9 bases between. CDR3 length: 14 residues. This CDR3 reads CASSQEGQGETQYF. DNA for the CDR3: TGTGCCAGCAGCCAAGAGGGGCAGGGAGAGACCCAGTACTTC.

This chain joins TRBV20-1 and TRBJ1-1, with TRBD1 matching 9 bases. V lost 7 bases and J lost 5; bases outside the gene matches: 17. CDR3 length: 16 amino acids. The germline V gene has CDR1 DFQATT and CDR2 SNEGSKA (reference sequence). CDR3: CSVTVGSRQGGTEAFF. In nucleotides, the CDR3 is TGCAGTGTGACTGTAGGGAGTCGACAGGGGGGTACTGAAGCTTTCTTT.